This entry lists 31 T cell receptor beta chains sequenced from one sample in a study of lymphopenia after photon versus proton radiotherapy. TCRdb's copy holds only in-frame clones and misses some; the assay was immunoSEQ multiplex PCR. The sample has 25,000 to 40,000 clones; 75% to 90% are singletons. Here the sequenced sample was peripheral blood, taken from a patient treated with proton-based radiotherapy. Every receptor here comes from a woman in her sixties or seventies with pancreatic cancer.

This chain joins TRBV6-1 and TRBJ1-1, with 7 bases aligning to TRBD1. Germline assignment: CDR1 MNHNS and CDR2 SASEGT. The CDR3 sequence is 15 residues long. After removal of 1 base from V and 5 bases from J, the junction contained 7 bases not matched to a gene. DNA for the CDR3: TGTGCCAGCAGTGAAGAAGGGGGCCCGGGAACTGAAGCTTTCTTT. Translated: CASSEEGGPGTEAFF.

J is TRBJ1-2 and V is TRBV4-1; D gene unclear. Germline loops: CDR1 MGHRA, CDR2 YSYEKL. Trimming took 2 bases from V and 3 from J, leaving 13 bases between them. The CDR3 spans 15 residues. CDR3 sequence (DNA): TGCGCCAGCAGCCAACAGCTCTCTGTGGACTATGGCTACACCTTC. Translated, it gives CASSQQLSVDYGYTF.

The CDR3 DNA is TGTGCCAGCAGAGTTGGCGGGGCGAACACCGGGGAGCTGTTTTTT. This sequence encodes CASRVGGANTGELFF. This chain uses TRBV28 with TRBJ2-2, with D perhaps matching TRBD2 (6 bases). Trimming cost V 6 bases and J 0 bases, with 11 bases left between them. The CDR3 totals 15 residues. CDR1 is MDHEN and CDR2 is SYDVKM in the germline V gene. Variable domain in full (rest from reference TRBV28 and TRBJ2-2): DVKVTQSSRYLVKRTGEKVFLECVQDMDHENMFWYRQDPGLGLRLIYFSYDVKMKEKGDIPEGYSVSREKKERFSLILESASTNQTSMYLCASRVGGANTGELFFGEGSRLTVL.

V is TRBV4-3 and J is TRBJ2-7; 8 bases are a match to TRBD1. The junction had 11 bases not matched to a gene; V was cut back by 1 base and J by 6 bases. This CDR3 contains 16 residues. The germline V gene encodes CDR1 LGHNA and CDR2 YSLEER. The CDR3: CASSQGQGAPTFEQYF. As DNA, the CDR3 is TGCGCCAGCAGCCAAGGTCAGGGGGCTCCTACGTTCGAGCAGTACTTC.

This clone has just a few counts. This chain connects TRBV9 to TRBJ2-1; TRBD2 matches 8 bases. Germline CDR1 SGDLS, CDR2 YYNGEE. With 1 base clipped from V and 0 bases from J, the junction kept 9 bases outside the gene matches. This CDR3 spans 18 amino acids. DNA for the CDR3: TGTGCCAGCAGCGTAATGGCGGGAGGCTCGAGCTCCTACAATGAGCAGTTCTTC. Encoded protein: CASSVMAGGSSSYNEQFF. The full variable domain, with the rest looked up from reference TRBV9 and TRBJ2-1, is DSGVTQTPKHLITATGQRVTLRCSPRSGDLSVYWYQQSLDQGLQFLIQYYNGEERAKGNILERFSAQQFPDLHSELNLSSLELGDSALYFCASSVMAGGSSSYNEQFFGPGTRLTVL.

The chain is built from TRBV6-6 and TRBJ1-1; unclear D gene. This CDR3 has 12 residues. V was trimmed by 7 bases and J by 3 bases, leaving 9 bases between them. Germline CDR1 and CDR2: MNHNY and SVGAGI (reference sequence). CDR3 region: CASTPSDTEAFF. The CDR3 DNA follows: TGTGCCAGCACCCCATCGGACACTGAAGCTTTCTTT.

V and J are TRBV30 and TRBJ1-6; tentatively, D is TRBD1 (6 bases). Trimming removed 3 bases at V and 8 bases at J, with 14 bases between. Germline-derived CDR1 and CDR2 are GTSNPN and SVGIG (reference sequence). This CDR3 spans 14 amino acids. The DNA of the CDR3 is TGTGCCTGGAGCTCGGCCAGGGGCGATTCACCCCTCCACTTT. Its protein product is CAWSSARGDSPLHF.

This clone has more than one count but fewer than ten. The rearrangement uses TRBV30 and TRBJ1-5; TRBD1 is a possible D gene (6 bases). The CDR3 spans 15 residues. Looked up from germline, CDR1 is GTSNPN and CDR2 is SVGIG (reference sequence). The ends were cut back, 0 bases at V and 6 bases at J, with 15 bases in the middle. CDR3 sequence reads: CAWSVLRGRGQPQHF. The CDR3 coding sequence is TGTGCCTGGAGTGTACTCAGGGGAAGGGGTCAGCCCCAGCATTTT.

The V gene is TRBV28, the J gene TRBJ2-7, with 12 nucleotides matching TRBD2. V dropped 5 bases and J dropped 3; count of bases not matched to a gene: 11. This CDR3 is 17 amino acids long. CDR1 and CDR2 (germline): MDHEN, SYDVKM. The CDR3 region is CASSLRGLAGLVYEQYF. The DNA for the CDR3 is TGTGCCAGCAGTCTCCGTGGACTAGCGGGACTTGTCTACGAGCAGTACTTC. Full variable domain (missing parts from reference TRBV28 and TRBJ2-7): DVKVTQSSRYLVKRTGEKVFLECVQDMDHENMFWYRQDPGLGLRLIYFSYDVKMKEKGDIPEGYSVSREKKERFSLILESASTNQTSMYLCASSLRGLAGLVYEQYFGPGTRLTVT.

The genes are TRBV28 and TRBJ2-7, with unresolved D. V was pared by 6 bases and J by 5 bases, with 8 bases between. CDR1 and CDR2 from the germline V gene are MDHEN and SYDVKM. The CDR3 is made up of 11 amino acids. For the CDR3, the DNA is TGTGCCAGCAGGTCCGGGCACGAGCAGTACTTC. Its protein product is CASRSGHEQYF.

The rearrangement joins TRBV5-1 to TRBJ2-1, with 8 bases lining up with TRBD2. Germline V lookup: CDR1 SGHRS, CDR2 YFSETQ. The CDR3 totals 15 residues. Germline trimming cut 0 bases from V and 6 bases from J; bases unmatched to any gene: 5. CDR3 residues: CASSLGAGVGNEQFF. The CDR3 DNA sequence: TGCGCCAGCAGCTTGGGAGCGGGAGTTGGCAATGAGCAGTTCTTC.

CDR3: CASTIDSSYEQYF. The CDR3, as DNA: TGTGCCAGCACTATTGACAGCTCCTACGAGCAGTACTTC. The chain uses TRBV28 and TRBJ2-7; a possible D gene is TRBD1 (5 bases). Trimming took off 7 bases at V and 0 bases at J, with 10 bases between the two ends. The germline gives CDR1 MDHEN, CDR2 SYDVKM. The CDR3 loop spans 13 amino acids.

This chain uses TRBV28 with TRBJ1-5, with D uncertain. Germline V gene data show CDR1 as MDHEN and CDR2 as SYDVKM. The CDR3 is 14 residues long. Trimming removed 11 bases from V and 3 bases from J, with 17 bases in between. The CDR3 DNA follows: TGTGCCGCATCCCTCACGGGGAACAATCAGCCCCAGCATTTT. Its translation is CAASLTGNNQPQHF. The variable domain in full, completed from reference TRBV28 and TRBJ1-5, reads DVKVTQSSRYLVKRTGEKVFLECVQDMDHENMFWYRQDPGLGLRLIYFSYDVKMKEKGDIPEGYSVSREKKERFSLILESASTNQTSMYLCAASLTGNNQPQHFGDGTRLSIL.

The V and J genes are TRBV7-6 and TRBJ2-1; no reliable D call. Trimming cost V 4 bases and J 5 bases, with 9 bases left between them. CDR3 length equals 13 residues. The germline V gene encodes CDR1 SGHVS and CDR2 FNYEAQ. The CDR3 DNA reads TGTGCCAGCAGCTACGGACCCAACAATGAGCAGTTCTTC. Translated, it gives CASSYGPNNEQFF. Full variable domain (rest looked up from reference TRBV7-6 and TRBJ2-1): GAGVSQSPRYKVTKRGQDVALRCDPISGHVSLYWYRQALGQGPEFLTYFNYEAQQDKSGLPNDRFSAERPEGSISTLTIQRTEQRDSAMYRCASSYGPNNEQFFGPGTRLTVL.

The chain employs TRBV10-3 and TRBJ1-6; no firm D call. The CDR3 is made up of 14 amino acids. V was cut by 7 bases and J by 5 bases, with 12 bases left in between. Germline CDR1 ENHRY, CDR2 SYGVKD. The chain's CDR3 is CAIKLENNNSPLHF. The DNA of the CDR3 is TGTGCCATCAAATTAGAGAATAATAATTCACCCCTCCACTTT.

V is TRBV2 and J is TRBJ2-4; D is possibly TRBD1 (5 bases). The CDR3 consists of 16 residues. CDR1 is SNHLY and CDR2 is FYNNEI in the germline V gene. Trimming stripped 4 bases from V and 1 base from J, with 14 bases between. The CDR3, as DNA: TGTGCCAGCAGTGTCGGACATCCCTTCGCCAAAAACATTCAGTACTTC. Amino acid sequence: CASSVGHPFAKNIQYF.

This chain uses TRBV28 with TRBJ1-2, with 11 bases fitting TRBD1. Unmatched junction bases numbered 20, after V lost 5 bases and J lost 3 bases. The CDR3 sequence is 20 residues long. CDR1 and CDR2 (germline): MDHEN, SYDVKM. The CDR3 here is CASSPESRPGQGEVYYGYTF. The CDR3 region has the DNA TGTGCCAGCAGTCCAGAATCCAGACCGGGACAGGGGGAGGTTTACTATGGCTACACCTTC.

V gene TRBV7-8 combines with J gene TRBJ2-1; TRBD2 agrees at 9 bases. The CDR3 loop spans 16 amino acids. Germline assignment: CDR1 SGHVS and CDR2 FQNEAQ. V was clipped by 7 bases and J by 7 bases; unmatched bases: 14. The CDR3 region is CASTPGGAGGQNEQFF. CDR3 nucleotide sequence: TGTGCCAGCACCCCGGGGGGGGCGGGAGGGCAAAATGAGCAGTTCTTC.

The genes are TRBV4-1 and TRBJ2-7, with TRBD1 matching 10 bases. This CDR3 region has 19 residues. Germline trimming cut 3 bases from V and 4 bases from J; bases unmatched to any gene: 18. Germline V gives CDR1 MGHRA, CDR2 YSYEKL. CDR3 in amino acids: CASSHLTGGEVARSYEQYF. The CDR3 bases are TGCGCCAGCAGCCACCTGACAGGGGGCGAGGTAGCCCGTTCTTACGAGCAGTACTTC.

The chain employs TRBV20-1 and TRBJ2-5; D not resolved. Germline-derived CDR1 and CDR2 are DFQATT and SNEGSKA (reference sequence). V lost 4 bases to trimming and J lost 1 base, with 1 base between them. The CDR3 is made up of 10 amino acids. CDR3 protein: CSAIQETQYF. The CDR3 DNA reads as TGCAGTGCTATCCAAGAGACCCAGTACTTC.

The genes are TRBV28 and TRBJ2-1; no reliable D call. The CDR3 length is 14 residues. Per the germline V gene, CDR1 is MDHEN and CDR2 is SYDVKM. Trimming removed 2 bases at V and 1 base at J, with 6 bases between. Here the CDR3 DNA reads TGTGCCAGCAGTTTACAGGCTTCCTACAATGAGCAGTTCTTC. This codes for CASSLQASYNEQFF.

V is TRBV9 and J is TRBJ2-1, with D unclear. Germline values: CDR1 SGDLS, CDR2 YYNGEE. Trimming took off 0 bases at V and 0 bases at J, with 7 bases between the two ends. The CDR3 spans 15 residues. The CDR3 bases are TGTGCCAGCAGCGTAGGGTCAAGCTCCTACAATGAGCAGTTCTTC. Its protein is CASSVGSSSYNEQFF. Using reference TRBV9 and TRBJ2-1 for the parts outside the CDR3, the full variable domain is DSGVTQTPKHLITATGQRVTLRCSPRSGDLSVYWYQQSLDQGLQFLIQYYNGEERAKGNILERFSAQQFPDLHSELNLSSLELGDSALYFCASSVGSSSYNEQFFGPGTRLTVL.

This clone has just a few counts. The chain carries TRBV11-3 and TRBJ2-7; TRBD2 matches 13 bases. From germline, CDR1 is SGHNT and CDR2 YENEEA. The J segment lost 1 base and the V segment lost 8 bases, leaving 11 bases of the junction unmatched. The CDR3 covers 17 residues. The CDR3 region has the DNA TGTGCCAGCGGAACCGCTAGGACTAGCGGGAGTTCCTACGAGCAGTACTTC. It codes for CASGTARTSGSSYEQYF.

The chain employs TRBV7-3 and TRBJ2-1, with TRBD2 matching over 13 bases. Germline V gene data show CDR1 as SGHTA and CDR2 as FQGTGA. CDR3 length: 16 amino acids. V lost 1 base, J lost 7 bases, and 4 bases stayed unmatched. This chain's CDR3 is CASSLMGTSGINEQFF. The CDR3 nucleotides are TGTGCCAGCAGCTTAATGGGGACTAGCGGGATAAATGAGCAGTTCTTC.

The chain couples TRBV5-5 to TRBJ1-1; 7 nucleotides match TRBD1. The germline V gene encodes CDR1 SGHKS and CDR2 YYEKEE (reference sequence). This CDR3 has 15 residues. V lost 0 bases and J lost 1; bases outside the gene matches: 3. The CDR3 loop is CASSLEGGTNTEAFF. The CDR3 DNA reads TGTGCCAGCAGCTTGGAAGGGGGCACGAACACTGAAGCTTTCTTT.

This clone was counted once. The CDR3 DNA follows: TGTGCCAGCAGCTTCGACAGCCACACCGGGGAGCTGTTTTTT. Amino acid sequence: CASSFDSHTGELFF. The chain carries TRBV9 and TRBJ2-2, with a weak D call TRBD1 (5 bases). Trimming pared 4 bases from V and 3 bases from J, leaving 10 bases between. Germline loops: CDR1 SGDLS, CDR2 YYNGEE. This CDR3 region has 14 residues.

This chain links TRBV6-1 with TRBJ2-7, with a tentative D call TRBD1 (6 bases). The CDR3 totals 14 residues. The V gene's germline CDR1 is MNHNS and CDR2 SASEGT. Trimming left V 8 bases short and J 2 bases short, with 16 bases between. As DNA, the CDR3 is TGTGCCAGCCCCTCCACCAGGGGCCCCTACGAGCAGTACTTC. Amino acid sequence: CASPSTRGPYEQYF.

V and J are TRBV28 and TRBJ1-2; D gene unclear. CDR1 is MDHEN, CDR2 SYDVKM, per germline. V was pared by 6 bases and J by 14 bases, with 19 bases between. CDR3 length: 12 residues. The CDR3 protein is CASSPIWARLTF. CDR3 nucleotide sequence: TGTGCCAGCAGCCCTATATGGGCCCGGCTAACCTTC.

This clone was counted once. The chain links TRBV5-6 to TRBJ2-3; D might be TRBD1 or TRBD2, each matching 5 bases. Germline V CDR1 and CDR2: SGHDT, YYEEEE. V was clipped by 0 bases and J by 8 bases, with 13 bases between them. This CDR3 is built from 14 residues. CDR3 nucleotide sequence: TGTGCCAGCAGCTTGGTAGGGGATGGGGGTACGCAGTATTTT. Its protein product is CASSLVGDGGTQYF.

The chain employs TRBV18 and TRBJ1-2, with TRBD1 as a possible D gene (6 bases). The length of the CDR3 is 11 residues. Germline loops: CDR1 KGHSH, CDR2 LQKENI. V was clipped by 4 bases and J by 7 bases, with 7 bases between them. CDR3 sequence reads: CASSLDSGYTF. CDR3 sequence (DNA): TGTGCCAGCTCACTGGACAGTGGCTACACCTTC.

The V and J genes are TRBV29-1 and TRBJ1-1; D is perhaps TRBD1 (6 bases). Germline-derived CDR1 and CDR2 are SQVTM and ANQGSEA. Deletions cut 4 bases from V and 4 bases from J, with 13 bases between. This CDR3 is built from 13 residues. CDR3 sequence reads: CSVGLGARTEAFF. In DNA, the CDR3 is TGCAGCGTTGGATTGGGGGCTCGCACTGAAGCTTTCTTT.